This note documents a single T cell receptor beta chain sequence. This CDR3 is 13 amino acids long. Trimming pared 6 bases from V and 3 bases from J, leaving 11 bases between. CDR1 MNHEY and CDR2 SMNVEV come from the germline V gene (reference sequence). In Seattle, patients joined the study during active infection and were tracked longitudinally. This specimen comes from a study of blood T cell repertoires in COVID-19. Overall study context: Samples of COVID-19 (acute and convalescent) were obtained from the United States, Italy and Spain. PBMCs, B-cell-depleted T cells, or T cells were the source of the cDNA or gDNA that made up the material.

In the original processing: Reference gene primer amplification in the assay estimated nucleated cell counts. The table came from immunoSEQ multiplex PCR; TCRdb's copy has only in-frame clones and leaves some out. V and J calls and clone size come straight from that table; D and trimming were deduced from the DNA. This table holds roughly 200,000 clones, about 88% found once. Material for sequencing was peripheral blood. This rearrangement joins TRBV27 to TRBJ1-1, with D hard to call. This receptor was obtained from a man aged 45-65 years with COVID-19, enrolled during active disease. CDR3 region: CASRLVADTEAFF. The CDR3 DNA is TGTGCCAGCAGATTGGTGGCGGACACTGAAGCTTTCTTT.